The source of this T cell receptor (beta chain) is a study of vaccination effects on CD4 cells after COVID-19. Trimming left V 2 bases short and J 1 base short, with 9 bases between. This CDR3 contains 15 residues. Per the germline V gene, CDR1 is SGHRS and CDR2 is YFSETQ. Libraries were prepared by immunoSEQ multiplex PCR; TCRdb keeps only in-frame clonotypes and omits some of them. The table shows 45,000 to 50,000 clones, with over 50% occurring only once. The authors isolated CD4+ T cells after around 10 days of culture. As for this clone: Its specificity is unknown.

Here the sequenced sample was CD4+ T cells from PBMCs cultured without peptide, taken before COVID-19 vaccination. The rearrangement joins TRBV5-1 to TRBJ2-2; D may be TRBD1 (5 bases). This clonotype was obtained from a human donor who received a COVID-19 vaccine. The CDR3 DNA reads as TGCGCCAGCAGCTTCAGGGCAGGGAACACCGGGGAGCTGTTTTTT. Its translation is CASSFRAGNTGELFF.